This T cell receptor beta chain appears in the sequencing data of a study of blood T cell repertoires in COVID-19. Background on the study: T cells, B-cell-depleted T cells, or PBMCs supplied cDNA or gDNA.

The Seattle patients, enrolled during active infection, were followed longitudinally. Data came from immunoSEQ multiplex PCR; TCRdb stores just in-frame clones and leaves some out. This table has around 270,000 clones, about 85% appearing once. This clonotype was sampled from a human donor with COVID-19, enrolled during active disease. The donor label of this sample is uncertain. The source material was peripheral blood.

CDR3 residues: CASNPTGGQPQHF. Here the CDR3 DNA reads TGTGCCAGCAATCCGACAGGGGGTCAGCCCCAGCATTTT. The chain joins TRBV6-5 to TRBJ1-5; 9 bases match TRBD1. This CDR3 has 13 amino acids. V was pared by 7 bases and J by 6 bases, with 4 bases of the junction left unmatched. Germline-derived CDR1 and CDR2 are MNHEY and SVGAGI.